The 9 T cell receptor beta chains listed next were all sequenced from one sample in a study of blood T cell repertoires in COVID-19. Profiling relied on immunoSEQ multiplex PCR, and the TCRdb table lists in-frame clones only, not all of them. The sample has around 430,000 clones, about 87% seen once. The material sequenced was PBMCs or T cells enriched from blood (not recorded which). The source of these receptors is a woman aged 45-59 years who had recovered from COVID-19.

This chain joins TRBV3-1 (or the pseudogene TRBV3-2) and TRBJ2-1; D might be TRBD2 (6 bases). CDR3 length: 15 residues. V was cut by 4 bases and J by 7 bases, with 17 bases left in between. Germline V gene lookup returns CDR1 LGHDT and CDR2 YNNKEL (reference sequence). The CDR3 loop is CASSLRGGLGNEQFF. The CDR3 DNA sequence: TGTGCCAGCAGCCTCCGAGGAGGGTTGGGTAATGAGCAGTTCTTC.

The rearrangement uses TRBV30 and TRBJ1-1; tentative D call: TRBD1 (5 bases). V was cut by 6 bases and J by 2 bases, with 16 bases left in between. The CDR3 is 14 amino acids. Germline V gene sequence: CDR1 GTSNPN, CDR2 SVGIG (reference sequence). Written as DNA, the CDR3 is TGTGCCTGCCCACATGGGGCCGCTAACACTGAAGCTTTCTTT. It is translated as CACPHGAANTEAFF. Together with reference TRBV30 and TRBJ1-1, the CDR3 gives the full variable domain: SQTIHQWPATLVQPVGSPLSLECTVEGTSNPNLYWYRQAAGRGLQLLFYSVGIGQISSEVPQNLSASRPQDRQFILSSKKLLLSDSGFYLCACPHGAANTEAFFGQGTRLTVV.

J is TRBJ1-2 and V is TRBV19; D ambiguous. CDR1 is LNHDA, CDR2 SQIVND, per germline (reference sequence). Trimming pared 5 bases from V and 12 bases from J, leaving 22 bases between. The CDR3 totals 14 residues. The CDR3 sequence is CASSLTTVIPENTF. The CDR3 DNA is TGTGCCAGTAGTTTAACGACTGTGATACCGGAAAACACCTTC.

This chain connects TRBV12-5 to TRBJ2-1, with unresolved D. The ends were cut back, 9 bases at V and 8 bases at J, with 14 bases in the middle. Germline CDR1 LGHNT, CDR2 FRNRAP. The CDR3 contains 12 residues. The CDR3 DNA is TGTGCTAGCCAGAGGCTTGGCGATGAGCAGTTCTTC. Translating gives CASQRLGDEQFF.

The chain is built from TRBV6-2 or TRBV6-3 and TRBJ2-3; D perhaps matches TRBD1 (8 bases). The CDR3 contains 15 residues. Germline CDR1 and CDR2: MNHEY and SVGEGT. The V gene lost 6 bases and the J gene lost 3 bases, with 16 bases spanning the gap. This chain's CDR3 is CASSWTGRETDTQYF. The DNA of the CDR3 is TGTGCCAGCAGCTGGACAGGGAGGGAGACAGATACGCAGTATTTT.

This CDR3 reads CASSLAGRGRSGGYTF. Written as DNA, the CDR3 is TGTGCCAGCAGCTTAGCAGGTCGGGGAAGAAGTGGTGGCTACACCTTC. The genes are TRBV7-8 and TRBJ1-2; unclear D gene. The V and J ends lost 0 bases and 7 bases respectively, with 18 bases between them. CDR3 length equals 16 residues. Germline lookup yields CDR1 SGHVS and CDR2 FQNEAQ.

V is TRBV19 and J is TRBJ1-5, with 7 bases that match TRBD1. V gave up 8 bases and J gave up 1 base; unmatched junction bases: 5. Germline CDR1 and CDR2: LNHDA and SQIVND (reference sequence). CDR3 size: 14 residues. The CDR3 is CASSRGNSNQPQHF. The CDR3 DNA reads as TGTGCCAGTTCCAGGGGGAACAGCAATCAGCCCCAGCATTTT.

The sample holds one count of this clone. The J gene is TRBJ1-1, the V gene TRBV2; possibly TRBD1 for D (6 bases). Germline V CDR1 and CDR2: SNHLY, FYNNEI. This CDR3 region has 15 residues. V gave up 4 bases and J gave up 6 bases, with 18 bases separating them. CDR3 loop: CASSGGGRGSPEAFF. The CDR3 coding sequence is TGTGCCAGCAGTGGCGGGGGCAGGGGATCGCCTGAAGCTTTCTTT.

To note about this clone: Other DNA sequences in the same sample also yield this CDR3. The chain joins TRBV6-5 to TRBJ1-2; TRBD1 agrees at 9 bases. Germline V gene lookup returns CDR1 MNHEY and CDR2 SVGAGI. V lost 8 bases to trimming and J lost 3 bases; unmatched junction nucleotides: 4. The CDR3 extends over 13 amino acids. CDR3 bases: TGTGCCAGCTGCAGGACAGGGGACTATGGCTACACCTTC. Encoded protein: CASCRTGDYGYTF.